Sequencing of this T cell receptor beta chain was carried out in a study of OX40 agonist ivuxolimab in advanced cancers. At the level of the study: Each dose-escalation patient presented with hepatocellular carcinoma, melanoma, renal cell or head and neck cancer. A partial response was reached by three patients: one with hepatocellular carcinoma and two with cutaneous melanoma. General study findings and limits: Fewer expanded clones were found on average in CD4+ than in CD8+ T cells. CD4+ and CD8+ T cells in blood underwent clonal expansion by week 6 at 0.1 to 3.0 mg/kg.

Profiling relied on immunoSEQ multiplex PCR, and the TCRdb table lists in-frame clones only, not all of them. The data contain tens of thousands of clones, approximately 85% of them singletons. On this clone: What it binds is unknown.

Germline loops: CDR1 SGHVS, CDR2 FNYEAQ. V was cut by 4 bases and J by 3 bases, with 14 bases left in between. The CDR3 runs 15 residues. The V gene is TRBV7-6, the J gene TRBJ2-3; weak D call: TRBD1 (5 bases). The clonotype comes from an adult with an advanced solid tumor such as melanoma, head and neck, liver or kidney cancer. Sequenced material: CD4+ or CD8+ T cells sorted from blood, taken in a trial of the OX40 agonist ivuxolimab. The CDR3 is CASSSEGASTDTQYF. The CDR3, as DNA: TGTGCCAGCAGCTCCGAAGGGGCTTCGACAGATACGCAGTATTTT.